The sequence of this TCR beta chain was determined in a study of graft-versus-host responses after intestinal transplantation. Background on the study: Recipients were given multivisceral, liver-intestinal, or isolated intestinal transplants. Anti-thymocyte globulin induction, then tacrolimus and steroids for roughly 3 years, went to all recipients.

Whole-study findings and limits: The authors found GvH clones in recipient marrow, some appearing first in ileum or blood.

Some clones are missing from TCRdb's copy, which holds only in-frame ones; the method was immunoSEQ multiplex PCR. Of about 90,000 clones listed, approximately 92% are singletons. This clone occurred once. Antigen specificity is unknown. The V and J ends lost 7 bases and 8 bases, in that order; junction bases with no gene match: 9. The germline V gene encodes CDR1 MNHNS and CDR2 SASEGT. The CDR3 is 14 residues long. V is TRBV6-1 and J is TRBJ2-1; 9 nucleotides line up with TRBD2. The receptor was isolated from a human donor who received an intestinal transplant. The sample consisted of unstimulated CD4+ T cells sorted from spleen or lymph node cells, taken before intestinal transplant. DNA for the CDR3: TGTGCCAGCACCCAACTAGCGGGCTTCTATGAGCAGTTCTTC. This codes for CASTQLAGFYEQFF.